The present entry profiles one TCR beta chain with its context. This clone has just a few counts. Its antigen target is currently unknown. Base qualities were left out, and no much larger clone turns up one base away. This specimen comes from a study of cytomegalovirus exposure and HLA in healthy donors (dated by TCRdb to about 2017). About the full investigation: In an earlier analysis of 587 of the donors, 250 to 350 Gb of sequence data and 117 million unique TCR beta sequences from 180 million or so T cells were reported. Approximately 310 gigabases of sequencing data and around 87 million unique TCR sequences were included in an early release covering about 700 HLA-typed donors. Of the roughly 420 genotyped donors, more than 75% were placed in the genetic ancestry cluster associated with self-reported Caucasian donors. The study aimed to test whether cataloging public T cell receptors could reveal signatures of past pathogen exposure. Using immunosequencing, the study profiled T cell repertoires from roughly 650 subjects and related those repertoires to cytomegalovirus serostatus. Besides the first cohort of 666 subjects, a separate validation cohort made up of roughly 120 different subjects was used. To predict cytomegalovirus infection status, the study brought together high-throughput TCR immunosequencing, statistical association of individual TCRs with disease status, and machine learning. A later analysis re-examined previously published TCR beta repertoires from around 670 donors and added high-resolution HLA genotyping to investigate patterns of TCR occurrence. The later analysis used no new phenotypic data to find candidate immune exposures, relying instead on TCR beta sequences and their occurrence across donors. An earlier analysis of a few hundred of the donors applied high-throughput TCR beta sequencing to assess whether each TCR beta V gene segment acted as functional or pseudogenic. Donor age, sex, ethnicity and CMV serostatus were collected together with the repertoire data. A later genetic analysis took genome-wide SNP genotypes for about three fifths of the 666 donors and used that subset as a discovery cohort. Every repertoire in the discovery cohort had been generated on one and the same sequencing platform. HLA typing covered class I and class II loci at four-digit resolution. The number of typed donors differed by locus: roughly 620-630 for A, B, C, DRB1 and DQB1; some 540 for DQA1; approximately 610 for DPA1; and 400 to 480 for DPB1. Roughly 5 DR-DQ haplotypes were handled as single units for association and clustering, since linkage in the cohort was strong. On average, about 200,000 unique TCR beta nucleotide sequences were sequenced per donor among 300 to 500 genotyped donors of the cohort, with around 19% of those sequences being non-productive.

Receptor libraries were prepared by the immunoSEQ multiplex PCR assay. For the multiplex PCR, a mixture combining 60 forward primers for TCR Vbeta segments and 13 reverse primers for TCR Jbeta segments was used. The CDR3 region of rearranged TCR beta genes was amplified from genomic DNA with a multiplex PCR assay. On the Illumina HiSeq System, the amplified TCR beta libraries were sequenced as 87-base-pair reads. The paper's data handling went like this. A later analysis counted tens of millions of unique TCR beta chains across the 666 repertoires, and 9.5 million to 11 million of these chains were shared by at least two donors. A nearest-neighbor algorithm error-corrected the raw reads and collapsed the reads into unique sequences, merging closely related sequences to remove PCR and sequencing errors. To assign V, D and J gene segments, CDR3 sequences were aligned to IMGT reference sequences. For a sequence to be retained, a match of at least six nucleotides to both a V gene segment and a J gene segment was required. A rearrangement was called productive if the CDR3 had no stop codons and remained in frame with V and J, and every other rearrangement was called non-productive. Following IMGT convention, CDR3 was defined as the stretch from the second conserved V-encoded cysteine up to the conserved J-encoded phenylalanine. In an earlier analysis of approximately 500 of the donors, sequences lacking an unambiguous match to a single V gene segment were excluded. An earlier analysis of 587 of the donors classified V segments as functional when productive rearrangements were above 56.7% and as segregating when the standard deviation between donors was above 5%. To diagnose cytomegalovirus status from the catalog of TCR beta chain sequences, a statistical classification framework was built. V and J gene assignment, in a later analysis, came from comparing TCR nucleotide sequences with IMGT/GENE-DB human TR gene sequences. The TCRdist pipeline was used in a later analysis to assign CDR3 sequences and most-parsimonious VDJ recombination scenarios. In a later analysis, each TCR beta chain was defined by its CDR3 amino acid sequence together with its V-gene family, and reads lacking a unique V-gene family were excluded. As a way to deal with suspected cross-contamination and a sequencing artifact, a later analysis dropped 500 to 700 nucleotide sequences that were highly shared and had low generation probability. In a later analysis, a clonal expansion index for each public chain was calculated from normalized within-repertoire ranks of inferred template counts. A later analysis computed generation probabilities with a VDJ recombination model fitted to out-of-frame rearrangements, and checked the results against IGoR. A later analysis scored TCR-TCR, TCR-HLA and TCR-CMV co-occurrence with hypergeometric tests, applying a repertoire-size bias correction to TCR pairs. To estimate false discovery rates, a later analysis permuted the HLA or CMV assignments 20 times. In a later analysis, co-occurring TCRs were grouped using DBSCAN, and TCRdist sequence similarity was added for clustering within HLA-allele-positive subsets. Repertoires with fewer than 30,000 or more than 120,000 public chains, plus five repertoires with anomalous nucleotide sharing, were excluded from co-occurrence clustering. Imported from immuneACCESS, the table was reduced by TCRdb to in-frame sequences with V and J called. These copies leave out some clones; in studies compared against another copy, an unresolved V gene accounts for under half, and the cause of the remainder is not known. V and J calls and clone size are as listed in that table; D and trimming were resolved from the DNA. The sample data list approximately 170,000 clones, and 68% of these were observed just once. The biggest ten clones account for approximately 1.3% of the sample.

Measured from the cysteine to the phenylalanine, the CDR3 is 17 residues long. The read is trimmed to its CDR3 DNA, 51 bases read in frame from base 1. Relative to germline, V is missing 1 base and J is missing 2 bases, with 6 bases of the junction outside any gene match. From a lookup of the germline V gene, CDR1 and CDR2 are LGHNA and YNFKEQ. Results the study describes overall, beyond this receptor: A later analysis found that HLA-associated TCR beta chains were more clonally expanded and had lower generation probabilities than equally common non-associated chains. Immune exposure information for the cohort was limited to CMV serostatus. In a later analysis, the rate of TCR association differed among HLA loci, with DRB1 alleles having the most associated TCRs and HLA-C alleles having the fewest. Across donors, most TCR sequences were observed very rarely, whereas some public TCRs were present in many individuals. A later analysis found that most CMV-associated TCR beta chains appeared HLA-restricted, with HLA associations seemingly driven largely by CMV exposure. When HLA alleles, especially DR and DQ, strongly co-occurred, attributing TCR associations to individual alleles was difficult. A further reported finding was that TCR beta sequences accurately predicted the HLA-A and HLA-B alleles for most subjects in the first cohort. Some IMGT-functional V segments, including TRBV6-2 and TRBV6-3, could not be distinguished by the 87-base-pair reads and were therefore excluded. Presence/absence analyses assumed roughly uniform sequencing depth across donors, an assumption that may not hold. In a later genetic analysis, fewer N-insertions in productive TCRs were reported among donors in an Asian-associated ancestry cluster than the roughly 640-donor mean. Only TCR beta chains were sequenced in this cohort, and the absence of alpha or paired-chain data limited detectable features. A cluster of highly shared sequence variants was judged likely to be a technical artifact of the sequencing pipeline. The study listed 170 or so TCR beta chains as associated with cytomegalovirus. Broadly in line with IMGT annotations, most TCR beta V segments showed up in productive rearrangements about 87% or about 30% of the time in an earlier analysis of several hundred of the donors. The classifier was reported to diagnose cytomegalovirus status with high specificity and sensitivity in both the original cohort and the validation cohort. Correlated functional status among segregating V segments might reflect linkage disequilibrium, but an unknown experimental factor could not be ruled out. The earlier analysis of a few hundred of the donors excluded roughly 16 rarely observed V segments, including chromosome 9 orphons, because counts were too low. In a later analysis, several top co-occurrence clusters were reported to appear linked to parvovirus B19, influenza, CMV and Epstein-Barr virus. In vitro tests confirmed that a few of the cytomegalovirus-associated TCR beta chains recognize cytomegalovirus antigens. Because some donors lacked HLA typing at each locus, the association tests relied only on the typed subset. A later genetic analysis associated a missense DCLRE1C variant with V-gene and J-gene trimming of TCR beta chains, and an independent cohort replicated the association. According to the authors, the approach could potentially be generalized to other disease states and immunological phenotypes. At a false discovery rate of 0.05, a later analysis linked about 17,000 TCR beta sequences to specific HLA alleles.

The cohort comprised several hundred healthy bone marrow donors. Cohort members were all nominally healthy when sampled, although unrecorded immune exposures were likely present. The donor was CMV seronegative and was included in the group of a few hundred seronegative cohort members. Each donor provided a peripheral blood sample, and peripheral blood mononuclear cells were used for TCR beta sequencing. Genomic DNA was extracted from the blood cell samples with the Qiagen DNeasy Blood Extraction Kit. Source material: PBMCs. The rearranged chain carries TRBV4-2 and TRBJ2-1, with 9 middle bases fitting TRBD2. This clonotype originated in a man between 50 and 59 years old in good health and CMV-seronegative. Read as DNA, the sequence is TGTGCCAGCAGCCAAGGAGCCGGGACTAGCCCCTACAATGAGCAGTTCTTC. Translated, this gives CASSQGAGTSPYNEQFF.